Below, 32 T cell receptor beta chains from the same sample are listed, as sequenced in a study of CD8 T cells in ankylosing spondylitis. TCRdb recomputed calls from the 5' RACE reads with MiXCR, one row per CDR3 protein. The sample lists some 150,000 distinct CDR3 sequences; approximately 48% were seen once. The sequenced sample was synovial fluid, either unsorted or a sorted T cell fraction (not recorded which). The receptor source for this set is a male donor with ankylosing spondylitis.

V gene TRBV7-3 combines with J gene TRBJ2-7, with D perhaps being TRBD1 or TRBD2 (5 bases each). Germline loops: CDR1 SGHTA, CDR2 FQGTGA. CDR3 length: 14 residues. Trimming pared 2 bases from V and 3 bases from J, leaving 11 bases between. As DNA, the CDR3 is TGTGCCAGCAGCTTAGGAGGCCAGGGCTACGAGCAGTACTTC. Translation gives CASSLGGQGYEQYF.

The chain uses TRBV20-1 and TRBJ1-3; 11 nucleotides line up with TRBD1. With 2 bases clipped from V and 6 bases from J, the junction kept 6 bases outside the gene matches. Germline V gene sequence: CDR1 DFQATT, CDR2 SNEGSKA (reference sequence). The CDR3 spans 15 residues. CDR3 nucleotide sequence: TGCAGTGCTAGAATGGCGGGACAGGGGGAAAACACCATATATTTT. It specifies CSARMAGQGENTIYF.

The chain combines TRBV7-6 with TRBJ1-2; weak D call: TRBD1 (5 bases). The CDR3 spans 14 residues. V was cut by 5 bases and J by 8 bases, with 18 bases left in between. Germline CDR1 reads SGHVS; CDR2 reads FNYEAQ. CDR3 nucleotide sequence: TGTGCCAGCAGCCCCACTCTCGAAAGGGGAGGCTACACCTTC. This sequence encodes CASSPTLERGGYTF.

This clonotype was detected a few times. The genes are TRBV6-2 or TRBV6-3 and TRBJ2-1, with TRBD2 matching over 7 bases. This CDR3 region has 15 residues. V was clipped by 5 bases and J by 3 bases; unmatched bases: 7. Germline V gene sequence: CDR1 MNHEY, CDR2 SVGEGT. This CDR3 reads CASSHGQRGYNEQFF. As DNA, the CDR3 is TGTGCCAGCAGTCACGGGCAGCGGGGCTACAATGAGCAGTTCTTC.

The V gene is TRBV2, the J gene TRBJ2-5; TRBD1 matches 8 bases. J gave up 5 bases and V 6 bases, and 5 bases lay outside the gene matches. Germline assignment: CDR1 SNHLY and CDR2 FYNNEI. The length of the CDR3 is 13 residues. CDR3 sequence reads: CASSRTGIETQYF. For the CDR3, the DNA is TGTGCCAGCAGCAGGACAGGGATCGAGACCCAGTACTTC.

This clonotype turned up a few times. V and J are TRBV7-2 and TRBJ2-3, with D possibly being TRBD1 (6 bases). Germline V gene sequence: CDR1 SGHTA, CDR2 FQGNSA. Trimming stripped 1 base from V and 5 bases from J, with 10 bases between. The CDR3 covers 14 residues. In DNA, the CDR3 is TGTGCCAGCAGCTTAGTAGGGGGAGAAGATACGCAGTATTTT. Translated, it gives CASSLVGGEDTQYF.

This chain joins TRBV12-3 or TRBV12-4 and TRBJ2-3; D remains ambiguous. The germline V and J ends were trimmed by 2 bases and 6 bases, with 9 bases remaining between them. The CDR3 has 13 amino acids. The CDR3 sequence is CASSLPLWDTQYF. The CDR3 DNA is TGTGCCAGCAGTTTACCTTTATGGGATACGCAGTATTTT.

This sequence joins TRBV25-1 and TRBJ2-3, with D perhaps TRBD2 (6 bases). V dropped 3 bases and J dropped 3 bases, with 13 bases sitting between them. CDR1 MGHDK and CDR2 SYGVNS come from the germline V gene. The CDR3 covers 15 residues. The CDR3 region has the DNA TGTGCCAGCAGTGATCGGGACTCCGAGACAGATACGCAGTATTTT. It is translated as CASSDRDSETDTQYF. The variable domain in full, completed from reference TRBV25-1 and TRBJ2-3, reads EADIYQTPRYLVIGTGKKITLECSQTMGHDKMYWYQQDPGMELHLIHYSYGVNSTEKGDLSSESTVSRIRTEHFPLTLESARPSHTSQYLCASSDRDSETDTQYFGPGTRLTVL.

V and J are TRBV12-3 or TRBV12-4 and TRBJ2-1; D gene uncertain. Trimming left V 0 bases short and J 12 bases short, with 9 bases between. The CDR3 loop spans 12 amino acids. Here the CDR3 DNA reads TGTGCCAGCAGTTTAGCCCCCGCCGGGCAGTTCTTC. Its protein product is CASSLAPAGQFF.

In its sample, this clonotype was seen many times. The rearrangement joins TRBV18 to TRBJ2-7; maybe TRBD1 (7 bases). Germline V gives CDR1 KGHSH, CDR2 LQKENI. Trimming shortened V by 0 bases and J by 3 bases, and 12 bases separated the two germline ends. There are 15 residues in the CDR3. The CDR3 region is CASSPPEGQLYEQYF. In nucleotides, the CDR3 is TGTGCCAGCTCACCACCGGAGGGACAGCTCTACGAGCAGTACTTC.

This clonotype was observed many times. The chain employs TRBV29-1 and TRBJ1-1, with D unclear. Trimming took 5 bases from V and 4 from J, leaving 14 bases between them. The germline V gene has CDR1 SQVTM and CDR2 ANQGSEA. The length of the CDR3 is 13 residues. The CDR3 loop is CSVSIDDATEAFF. The DNA of the CDR3 is TGCAGCGTTTCCATTGACGATGCCACTGAAGCTTTCTTT.

This clonotype was found a few times. CDR3 loop: CASSQDHWGATQETQYF. The CDR3 DNA follows: TGCGCCAGCAGCCAAGATCATTGGGGGGCGACCCAAGAGACCCAGTACTTC. This chain links TRBV4-3 with TRBJ2-5; possibly TRBD1 or TRBD2 for D (6 bases each). CDR3 length: 17 residues. Germline V lookup: CDR1 LGHNA, CDR2 YSLEER. V was pared by 0 bases and J by 1 base, with 15 bases between.

This clonotype has more than one count but fewer than ten. The rearrangement joins TRBV4-1 to TRBJ2-7, with D maybe TRBD1 (6 bases). This CDR3 is 14 amino acids long. V dropped 0 bases and J dropped 4 bases, with 10 bases sitting between them. The germline CDR1 and CDR2 sequences are MGHRA and YSYEKL. The CDR3 protein is CASSQDGDIYEQYF. The CDR3 DNA sequence: TGCGCCAGCAGCCAAGATGGGGACATATACGAGCAGTACTTC.

The V call is TRBV19, the J call TRBJ2-1, with D possibly TRBD2 on 6 matching bases. The CDR3 has 19 residues. From germline, CDR1 is LNHDA and CDR2 SQIVND (reference sequence). V was trimmed by 5 bases and J by 9 bases, leaving 32 bases between them. CDR3 sequence: CASSPITLSSRGEECEQFF. The CDR3, as DNA: TGTGCCAGTAGTCCCATCACCCTGTCGTCGCGGGGAGAAGAGTGTGAGCAGTTCTTC. Based on the CDR3 plus reference TRBV19 and TRBJ2-1, the full variable domain is DGGITQSPKYLFRKEGQNVTLSCEQNLNHDAMYWYRQDPGQGLRLIYYSQIVNDFQKGDIAEGYSVSREKKESFPLTVTSAQKNPTAFYLCASSPITLSSRGEECEQFFGPGTRLTVL.

The gene calls are TRBV28 and TRBJ2-7; 10 nucleotides agree with TRBD2. The CDR3 has 17 residues. Germline loops: CDR1 MDHEN, CDR2 SYDVKM. Trimming cost V 6 bases and J 2 bases; bases outside gene matches: 13. DNA for the CDR3: TGTGCCAGCAGCCTTCCATGGGGACTAGCGATTCCCTACGAGCAGTACTTC. It is translated as CASSLPWGLAIPYEQYF. The full variable domain, in which reference TRBV28 and TRBJ2-7 provide the parts outside the CDR3, is DVKVTQSSRYLVKRTGEKVFLECVQDMDHENMFWYRQDPGLGLRLIYFSYDVKMKEKGDIPEGYSVSREKKERFSLILESASTNQTSMYLCASSLPWGLAIPYEQYFGPGTRLTVT.

About this clonotype itself: A much larger clone is a single base away; this may be a read error. No conserved phenylalanine or tryptophan ends this CDR3, so it is likely a read error. This chain uses TRBV5-6 with TRBJ2-1; TRBD2 is a possible D gene (5 bases). Trimming left V 0 bases short and J 7 bases short, with 8 bases between. The CDR3 totals 13 residues. Per germline, CDR1 SGHDT and CDR2 YYEEEE. CDR3 amino acids: CASSLGLPNEQFS. The CDR3 DNA reads TGTGCCAGCAGCTTGGGACTACCGAATGAGCAGTTCTCC.

The chain employs TRBV5-1 and TRBJ1-1, with D possibly being TRBD1 (6 bases). This CDR3 is 14 amino acids long. Germline values: CDR1 SGHRS, CDR2 YFSETQ. V was pared by 7 bases and J by 3 bases, with 16 bases between. In nucleotides, the CDR3 is TGCGCCAGCTATGGGGGGCTTTCGGACACTGAAGCTTTCTTT. It is translated as CASYGGLSDTEAFF.

The count of this clonotype is one. V gene TRBV12-3 or TRBV12-4 combines with J gene TRBJ2-1; weak D call: TRBD1 (7 bases). CDR3 length: 15 residues. The V end lost 4 bases, the J end lost 3 bases, and 13 bases lay between the germline ends. The CDR3 DNA reads as TGTGCCAGCAGTTGGACAGGAGGGGTCTACAATGAGCAGTTCTTC. Translating gives CASSWTGGVYNEQFF.

The V and J genes are TRBV4-3 and TRBJ2-5; 9 bases line up with TRBD2. CDR1 LGHNA and CDR2 YSLEER come from the germline V gene. CDR3 size: 16 residues. V trimming: 0 bases; J trimming: 9 bases; junction bases outside the gene matches: 11. CDR3 loop: CASSQDFLAGPGAQYF. CDR3 DNA sequence: TGCGCCAGCAGCCAAGATTTCCTAGCGGGGCCAGGGGCCCAGTACTTC.

This sequence joins TRBV25-1 and TRBJ1-5; D unclear. The V gene lost 2 bases and the J gene lost 0 bases, with 11 bases spanning the gap. Germline V gene data show CDR1 as MGHDK and CDR2 as SYGVNS. The CDR3 runs to 16 residues. The CDR3 DNA is TGTGCCAGCAGTGAACCGACGGACTATAGCAATCAGCCCCAGCATTTT. It codes for CASSEPTDYSNQPQHF.

This clonotype was seen more than once but under ten times. CDR3 sequence (DNA): TGTGCCAGCAGCGGGGTGGCGACAGGGGCCAATGAGCAGTTCTTC. It codes for CASSGVATGANEQFF. The chain recombines TRBV6-1 with TRBJ2-1, with 8 positions matching TRBD1. Germline V gives CDR1 MNHNS, CDR2 SASEGT. The CDR3 runs to 15 residues. With 6 bases clipped from V and 6 bases from J, the junction kept 10 bases outside the gene matches.

The rearrangement uses TRBV20-1 and TRBJ2-3; TRBD1 matches at 7 bases. Germline trimming cut 3 bases from V and 2 bases from J; bases unmatched to any gene: 8. CDR1 is DFQATT and CDR2 is SNEGSKA in the germline V gene (reference sequence). CDR3 size: 15 residues. Written as DNA, the CDR3 is TGCAGTGCTAGTTCTTGGGACAGCAACACAGATACGCAGTATTTT. Its translation: CSASSWDSNTDTQYF.

This clonotype was seen only a few times. The gene calls are TRBV20-1 and TRBJ1-5, with 7 bases lining up with TRBD1. Trimming removed 0 bases from V and 3 bases from J; junction bases left unmatched: 8. The CDR3 extends over 16 amino acids. CDR1 and CDR2 (germline): DFQATT, SNEGSKA (reference sequence). CDR3 region: CSARDRFEGANQPQHF. The DNA for the CDR3 is TGCAGTGCTAGAGATCGTTTTGAGGGGGCCAATCAGCCCCAGCATTTT.

This clonotype came up a few times. The rearrangement links TRBV7-9 to TRBJ2-2; D might be TRBD2 (6 bases). Trimming cost V 5 bases and J 1 base, with 11 bases left between them. Germline CDR1 and CDR2: SEHNR and FQNEAQ (reference sequence). The CDR3 is 15 amino acids. The CDR3 DNA reads as TGTGCCAGCAGCCCCCGGGACTTGAACACCGGGGAGCTGTTTTTT. Its protein product is CASSPRDLNTGELFF.

The chain uses TRBV7-9 and TRBJ2-1; TRBD2 matches at 8 bases. Germline CDR1 reads SEHNR; CDR2 reads FQNEAQ (reference sequence). The V gene end was trimmed by 4 bases and the J gene end by 1 base; junction bases not matched to a gene: 9. The CDR3 spans 17 residues. The CDR3 nucleotides are TGTGCCAGCAGCTACGAAAGCGGGGGAGGTTCCTACAATGAGCAGTTCTTC. Translated: CASSYESGGGSYNEQFF.

This chain joins TRBV10-2 and TRBJ2-1; TRBD2 is a possible D gene (6 bases). Between the trimmed V and J ends, which lost 2 bases and 8 bases, there was a span of 7 bases. This CDR3 is 12 amino acids long. Germline V CDR1 and CDR2: WSHSY, SAAADI. CDR3 DNA: TGCGCCAGCAGTGAGGGCGGGGATGAGCAGTTCTTC. Translation gives CASSEGGDEQFF.

J is TRBJ2-2 and V is TRBV12-3 or TRBV12-4, with D unresolved. The V gene lost 6 bases and the J gene lost 0 bases, with 14 bases spanning the gap. This CDR3 comprises 16 residues. Here the CDR3 reads CASRIGATSNTGELFF. In DNA, the CDR3 is TGTGCCAGCAGAATCGGAGCGACCTCGAACACCGGGGAGCTGTTTTTT.

This clonotype was seen a few times. The V call is TRBV3-1, the J call TRBJ2-1, with D possibly matching TRBD2 (5 bases). Deletions cut 3 bases from V and 5 bases from J, with 11 bases between. CDR3 size: 14 residues. Germline CDR1 and CDR2: LGHDT and YNNKEL (reference sequence). The CDR3 spells CASSQAERNNEQFF. Here the CDR3 DNA reads TGTGCCAGCAGCCAGGCTGAGCGGAACAATGAGCAGTTCTTC.

V and J are TRBV11-1 and TRBJ2-3; 8 nucleotides align to TRBD2. The V gene end was trimmed by 3 bases and the J gene end by 2 bases; junction bases not matched to a gene: 13. Germline CDR1 reads SGHAT; CDR2 reads FQDESV (reference sequence). CDR3 length: 18 residues. DNA for the CDR3: TGTGCCAGCAGCTTGCCGGGGCCCACGGGGGGGCCCACAGATACGCAGTATTTT. This encodes CASSLPGPTGGPTDTQYF.

This clonotype was counted a single time. The V and J genes are TRBV2 and TRBJ2-7; 7 nucleotides agree with TRBD1. V gave up 6 bases and J gave up 12 bases; unmatched junction bases: 20. The CDR3 spans 15 residues. Germline V CDR1 and CDR2: SNHLY, FYNNEI. In DNA form, the CDR3 reads TGTGCCAGCAGCGGTGCCGGGACAGACTCCTACGAGTCGTACTTC. Residues: CASSGAGTDSYESYF.

V gene TRBV10-3 combines with J gene TRBJ2-1; 10 bases line up with TRBD2. The CDR3 length is 20 residues. V was pared by 2 bases and J by 0 bases, with 13 bases of the junction left unmatched. CDR1 is ENHRY, CDR2 SYGVKD, per germline. This CDR3 is CAISENPSGSTIYSYNEQFF. For the CDR3, the DNA is TGTGCCATCAGTGAGAATCCTAGCGGGAGCACCATATACTCCTACAATGAGCAGTTCTTC.

This clonotype has more than one count but fewer than ten. The CDR3 nucleotides are TGCGCCAGCAGCTGGCAGGGGGCGAGAGCAGATACGCAGTATTTT. Residues: CASSWQGARADTQYF. The chain recombines TRBV5-1 with TRBJ2-3, with 8 positions matching TRBD1. V shed 3 bases, J shed 4 bases, and the junction held 7 bases outside the gene matches. The CDR3 totals 15 residues. Germline CDR1 is SGHRS and CDR2 is YFSETQ.